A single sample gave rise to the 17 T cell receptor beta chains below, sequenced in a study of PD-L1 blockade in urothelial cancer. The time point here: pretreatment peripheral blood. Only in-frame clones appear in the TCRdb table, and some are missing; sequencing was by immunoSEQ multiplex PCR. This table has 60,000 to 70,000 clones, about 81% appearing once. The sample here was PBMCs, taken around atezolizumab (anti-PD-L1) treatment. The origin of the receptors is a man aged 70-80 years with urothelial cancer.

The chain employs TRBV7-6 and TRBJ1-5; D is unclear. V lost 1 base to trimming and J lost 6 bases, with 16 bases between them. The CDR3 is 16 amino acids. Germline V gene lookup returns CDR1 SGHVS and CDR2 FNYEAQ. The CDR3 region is CASSLEVGGWGQPQHF. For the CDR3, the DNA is TGTGCCAGCAGCTTAGAGGTTGGAGGTTGGGGTCAGCCCCAGCATTTT.

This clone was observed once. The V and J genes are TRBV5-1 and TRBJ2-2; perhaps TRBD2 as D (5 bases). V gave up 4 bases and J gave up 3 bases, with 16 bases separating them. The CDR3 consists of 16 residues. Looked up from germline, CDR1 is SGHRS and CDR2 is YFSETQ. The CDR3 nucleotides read TGCGCCAGCAGCACTCTACCGGGAATGGACACCGGGGAGCTGTTTTTT. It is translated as CASSTLPGMDTGELFF.

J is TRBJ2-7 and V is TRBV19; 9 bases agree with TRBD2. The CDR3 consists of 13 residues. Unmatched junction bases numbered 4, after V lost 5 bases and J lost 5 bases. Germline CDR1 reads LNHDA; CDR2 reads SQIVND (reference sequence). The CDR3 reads CASSVAGAHEQYF. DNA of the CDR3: TGTGCCAGTAGTGTAGCGGGAGCCCACGAGCAGTACTTC.

Here the CDR3 reads CASSLRRGRGQTLDNEQFF. Here the CDR3 DNA reads TGTGCCAGCAGCTTGCGCAGGGGCCGTGGCCAAACCCTCGACAATGAGCAGTTCTTC. The V call is TRBV5-5, the J call TRBJ2-1; a possible D gene is TRBD1 (6 bases). Germline V gene lookup returns CDR1 SGHKS and CDR2 YYEKEE (reference sequence). CDR3 length equals 19 residues. V lost 1 base, J lost 5 bases, and 25 bases lay in between.

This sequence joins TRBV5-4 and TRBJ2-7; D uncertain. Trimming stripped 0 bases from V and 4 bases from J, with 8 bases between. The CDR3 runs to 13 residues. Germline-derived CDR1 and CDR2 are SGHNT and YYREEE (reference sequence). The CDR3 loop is CASSLAQAYEQYF. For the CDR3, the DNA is TGTGCCAGCAGCTTGGCCCAGGCTTACGAGCAGTACTTC.

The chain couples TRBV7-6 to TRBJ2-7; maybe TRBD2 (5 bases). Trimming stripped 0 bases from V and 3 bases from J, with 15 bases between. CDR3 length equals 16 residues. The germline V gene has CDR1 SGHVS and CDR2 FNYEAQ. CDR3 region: CASSLAPLLAIYEQYF. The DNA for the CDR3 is TGTGCCAGCAGCTTAGCCCCCCTTTTAGCGATCTACGAGCAGTACTTC.

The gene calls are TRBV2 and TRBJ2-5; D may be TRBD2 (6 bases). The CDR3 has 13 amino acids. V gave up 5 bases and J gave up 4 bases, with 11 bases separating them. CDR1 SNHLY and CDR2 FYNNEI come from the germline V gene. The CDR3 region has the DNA TGTGCCAGCAGTTGGCGGGACGTAGAGACCCAGTACTTC. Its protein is CASSWRDVETQYF.

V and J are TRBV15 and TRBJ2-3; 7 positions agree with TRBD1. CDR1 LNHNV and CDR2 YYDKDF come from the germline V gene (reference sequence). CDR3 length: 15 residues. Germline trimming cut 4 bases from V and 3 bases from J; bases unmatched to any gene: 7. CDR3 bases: TGTGCCACCAGCAAACGACAGGGTCCGACAGATACGCAGTATTTT. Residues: CATSKRQGPTDTQYF.

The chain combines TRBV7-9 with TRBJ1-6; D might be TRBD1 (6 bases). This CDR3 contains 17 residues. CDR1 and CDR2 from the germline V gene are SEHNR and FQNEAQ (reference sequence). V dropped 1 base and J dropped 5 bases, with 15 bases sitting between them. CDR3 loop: CASSLVAGARNNSPLHF. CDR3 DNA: TGTGCCAGCAGCTTAGTAGCGGGGGCACGGAATAATTCACCCCTCCACTTT.

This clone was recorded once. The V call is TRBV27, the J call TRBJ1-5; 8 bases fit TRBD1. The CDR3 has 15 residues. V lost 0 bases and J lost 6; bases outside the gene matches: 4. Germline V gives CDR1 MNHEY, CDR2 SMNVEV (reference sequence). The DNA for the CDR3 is TGTGCCAGCAGTTTATCCAGGGGGCGAGGTCAGCCCCAGCATTTT. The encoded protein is CASSLSRGRGQPQHF.

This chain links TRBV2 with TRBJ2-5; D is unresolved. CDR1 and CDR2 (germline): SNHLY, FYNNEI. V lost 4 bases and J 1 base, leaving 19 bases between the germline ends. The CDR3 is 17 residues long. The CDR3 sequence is CASSVVGSAFGQETQYF. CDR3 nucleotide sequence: TGTGCCAGCAGTGTCGTAGGAAGCGCGTTCGGCCAAGAGACCCAGTACTTC.

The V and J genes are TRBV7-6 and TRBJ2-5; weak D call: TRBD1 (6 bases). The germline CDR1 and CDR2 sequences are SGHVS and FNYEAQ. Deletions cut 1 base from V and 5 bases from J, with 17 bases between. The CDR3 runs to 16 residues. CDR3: CASSLGLQGLGETQYF. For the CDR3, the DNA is TGTGCCAGCAGCTTAGGACTGCAGGGGCTGGGGGAGACCCAGTACTTC.

DNA for the CDR3: TGCGCCAGCAGCGGGGGACTAGCGGGCACCGGGGAGCTGTTTTTT. This encodes CASSGGLAGTGELFF. The gene calls are TRBV5-1 and TRBJ2-2; 12 bases line up with TRBD2. Trimming cost V 4 bases and J 4 bases; bases outside gene matches: 2. CDR1 SGHRS and CDR2 YFSETQ come from the germline V gene. This CDR3 spans 15 amino acids.

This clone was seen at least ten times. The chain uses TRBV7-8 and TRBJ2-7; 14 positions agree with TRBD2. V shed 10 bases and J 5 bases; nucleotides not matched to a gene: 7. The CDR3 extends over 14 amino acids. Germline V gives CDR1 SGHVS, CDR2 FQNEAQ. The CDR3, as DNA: TGTGCCACCCAAGGGACTAGCGGGAGCGACGAGCAGTACTTC. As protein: CATQGTSGSDEQYF.

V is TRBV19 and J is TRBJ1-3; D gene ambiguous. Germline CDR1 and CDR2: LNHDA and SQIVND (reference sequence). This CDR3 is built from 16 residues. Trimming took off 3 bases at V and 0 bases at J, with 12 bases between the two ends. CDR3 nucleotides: TGTGCCAGTAGTATTCTGGGCTTACCCTCTGGAAACACCATATATTTT. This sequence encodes CASSILGLPSGNTIYF.

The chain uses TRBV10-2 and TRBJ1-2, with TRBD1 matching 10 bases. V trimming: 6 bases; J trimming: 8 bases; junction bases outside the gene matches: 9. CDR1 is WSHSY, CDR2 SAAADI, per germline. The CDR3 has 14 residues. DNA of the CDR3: TGCGCCAGCAGGCCGGGACAGGGGTTAATGGGCTACACCTTC. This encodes CASRPGQGLMGYTF.

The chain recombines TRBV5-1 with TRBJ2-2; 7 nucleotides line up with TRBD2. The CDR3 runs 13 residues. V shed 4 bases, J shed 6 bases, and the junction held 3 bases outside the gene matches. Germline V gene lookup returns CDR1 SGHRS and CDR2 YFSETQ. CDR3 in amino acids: CASSTGLAGELFF. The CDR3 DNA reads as TGCGCCAGCAGCACAGGACTAGCCGGGGAGCTGTTTTTT.